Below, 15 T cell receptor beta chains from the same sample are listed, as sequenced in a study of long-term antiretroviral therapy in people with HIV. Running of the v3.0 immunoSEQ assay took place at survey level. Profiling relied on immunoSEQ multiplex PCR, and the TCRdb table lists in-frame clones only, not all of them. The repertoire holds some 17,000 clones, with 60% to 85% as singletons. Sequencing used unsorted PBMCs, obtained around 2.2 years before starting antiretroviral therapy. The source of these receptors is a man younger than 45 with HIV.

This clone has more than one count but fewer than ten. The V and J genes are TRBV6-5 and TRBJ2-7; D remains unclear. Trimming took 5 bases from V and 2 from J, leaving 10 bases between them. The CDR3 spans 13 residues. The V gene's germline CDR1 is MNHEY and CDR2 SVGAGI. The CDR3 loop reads CASSHKPPYEQYF. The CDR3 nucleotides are TGTGCCAGCAGTCACAAGCCTCCCTACGAGCAGTACTTC.

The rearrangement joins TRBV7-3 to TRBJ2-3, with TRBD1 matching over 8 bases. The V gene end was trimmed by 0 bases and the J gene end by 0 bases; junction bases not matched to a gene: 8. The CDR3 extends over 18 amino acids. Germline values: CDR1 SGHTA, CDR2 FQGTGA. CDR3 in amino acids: CASSLTQTTGESTDTQYF. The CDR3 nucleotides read TGTGCCAGCAGCTTAACCCAAACGACAGGGGAAAGCACAGATACGCAGTATTTT.

CDR3 protein: CASSLLNQPQHF. The CDR3 coding sequence is TGTGCCAGCAGTCTACTCAATCAGCCCCAGCATTTT. The chain combines TRBV28 with TRBJ1-5, with D unresolved. Germline V gene sequence: CDR1 MDHEN, CDR2 SYDVKM. The CDR3 has 12 amino acids. V dropped 5 bases and J dropped 3 bases, with 5 bases sitting between them.

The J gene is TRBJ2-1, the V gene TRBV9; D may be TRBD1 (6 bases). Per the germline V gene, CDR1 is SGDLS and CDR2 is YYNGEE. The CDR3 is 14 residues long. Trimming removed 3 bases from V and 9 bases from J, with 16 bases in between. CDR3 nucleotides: TGTGCCAGCAGCGAACCGGGACAAGACCTTGAGCAGTTCTTC. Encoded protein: CASSEPGQDLEQFF.

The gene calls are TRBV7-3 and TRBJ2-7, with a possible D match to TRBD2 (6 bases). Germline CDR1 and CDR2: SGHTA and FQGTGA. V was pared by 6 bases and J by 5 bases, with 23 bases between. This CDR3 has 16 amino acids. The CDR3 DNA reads TGTGCCAGCAGAACGCCCGGGACTTCCCAAGGCGACGAGCAGTACTTC. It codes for CASRTPGTSQGDEQYF.

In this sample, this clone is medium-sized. The CDR3 region is CASSFGNEQFF. The CDR3 DNA reads as TGTGCCAGCAGCTTCGGGAATGAGCAGTTCTTC. The rearrangement joins TRBV7-6 to TRBJ2-1; D remains unclear. Trimming pared 3 bases from V and 7 bases from J, leaving 4 bases between. The CDR3 spans 11 residues. Germline loops: CDR1 SGHVS, CDR2 FNYEAQ.

The CDR3 region is CASSLSRRDGEQYF. CDR3 DNA sequence: TGTGCCAGCAGCTTATCCAGGAGGGATGGCGAGCAGTACTTC. The chain is built from TRBV7-9 and TRBJ2-7, with TRBD2 as a possible D gene (6 bases). Trimming left V 2 bases short and J 6 bases short, with 14 bases between. The CDR3 contains 14 residues. Germline-derived CDR1 and CDR2 are SEHNR and FQNEAQ (reference sequence).

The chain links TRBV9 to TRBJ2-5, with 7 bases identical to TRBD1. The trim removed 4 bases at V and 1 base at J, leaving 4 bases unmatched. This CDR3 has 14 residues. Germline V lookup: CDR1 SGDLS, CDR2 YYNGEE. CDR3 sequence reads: CASSLGTAQETQYF. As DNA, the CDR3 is TGTGCCAGCAGCCTCGGGACAGCCCAAGAGACCCAGTACTTC.

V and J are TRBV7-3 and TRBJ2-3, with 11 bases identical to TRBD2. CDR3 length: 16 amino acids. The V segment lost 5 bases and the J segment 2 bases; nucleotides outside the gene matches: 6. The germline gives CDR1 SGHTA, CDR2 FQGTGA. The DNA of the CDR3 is TGTGCCAGCAGCCGAGGGACTAGCGGAAACACAGATACGCAGTATTTT. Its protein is CASSRGTSGNTDTQYF.

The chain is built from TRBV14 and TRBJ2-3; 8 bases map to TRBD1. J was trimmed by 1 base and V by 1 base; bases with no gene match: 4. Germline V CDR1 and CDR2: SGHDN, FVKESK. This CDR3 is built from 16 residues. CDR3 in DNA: TGTGCCAGCAGCCAAGGGACAGGGATGGGCACAGATACGCAGTATTTT. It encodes CASSQGTGMGTDTQYF.

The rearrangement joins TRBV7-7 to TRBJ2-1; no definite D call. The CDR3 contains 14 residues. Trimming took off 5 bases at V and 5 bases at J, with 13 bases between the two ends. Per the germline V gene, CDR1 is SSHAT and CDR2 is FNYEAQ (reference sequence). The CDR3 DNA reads TGTGCCAGCAGCCCCGGTGAAGCTAACAATGAGCAGTTCTTC. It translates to CASSPGEANNEQFF. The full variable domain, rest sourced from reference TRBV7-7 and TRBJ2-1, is GAGVSQSPRYKVTKRGQDVTLRCDPISSHATLYWYQQALGQGPEFLTYFNYEAQPDKSGLPSDRFSAERPEGSISTLTIQRTEQRDSAMYRCASSPGEANNEQFFGPGTRLTVL.

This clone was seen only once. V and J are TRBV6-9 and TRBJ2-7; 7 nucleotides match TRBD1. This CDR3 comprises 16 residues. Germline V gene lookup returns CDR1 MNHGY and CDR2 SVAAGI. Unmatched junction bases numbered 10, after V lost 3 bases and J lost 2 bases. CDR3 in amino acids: CASSYSTGSVPYEQYF. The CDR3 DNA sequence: TGTGCCAGCAGTTACTCGACAGGGAGCGTCCCCTACGAGCAGTACTTC.

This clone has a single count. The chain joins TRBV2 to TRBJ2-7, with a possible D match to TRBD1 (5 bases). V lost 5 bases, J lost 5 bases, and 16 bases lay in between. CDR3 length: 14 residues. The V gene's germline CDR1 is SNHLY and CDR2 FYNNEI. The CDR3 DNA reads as TGTGCCAGCAGTCCTCAGGGCAGTGGGAACGAGCAGTACTTC. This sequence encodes CASSPQGSGNEQYF.

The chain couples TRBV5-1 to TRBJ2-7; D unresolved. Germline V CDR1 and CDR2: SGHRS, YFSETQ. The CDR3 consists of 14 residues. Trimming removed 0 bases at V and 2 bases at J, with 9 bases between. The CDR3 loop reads CASSLGGITYEQYF. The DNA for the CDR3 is TGCGCCAGCAGCTTGGGCGGAATTACCTACGAGCAGTACTTC.

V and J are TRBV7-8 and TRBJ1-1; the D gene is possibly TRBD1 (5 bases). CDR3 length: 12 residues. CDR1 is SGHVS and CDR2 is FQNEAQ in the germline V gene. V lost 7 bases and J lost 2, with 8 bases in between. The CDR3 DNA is TGTGCCAGCAATGGGGACAACACTGAAGCTTTCTTT. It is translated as CASNGDNTEAFF.